This TCR beta chain is drawn from a study of CXCR4 blockade with PD-1 therapy in pancreatic cancer. Note on this clone: Its cognate antigen is unknown.

Profiled with immunoSEQ multiplex PCR; TCRdb holds only in-frame clones, not every one. This sample has around 2,200 clones, with approximately 37% found just once. Germline assignment: CDR1 SQVTM and CDR2 ANQGSEA. CDR3 size: 13 residues. V trimming: 6 bases; J trimming: 5 bases; junction bases outside the gene matches: 8. Study-wide results and caveats: Tumors were clonally expanded, mean around 0.14 versus 0.05 in healthy blood.

The archived tumor blocks came from patients without neoadjuvant therapy before resection. This TCR came from a human donor with pancreatic ductal adenocarcinoma. The chain links TRBV29-1 to TRBJ1-2; 8 nucleotides line up with TRBD1. Sequencing used tumor tissue. This CDR3 is CSVRAGGAYGYTF. In nucleotides, the CDR3 is TGCAGCGTAAGGGCAGGGGGCGCATATGGCTACACCTTC.